This is a list of T cell receptor beta chains from one sample in a study of radiation and T cells in renal cell carcinoma. Produced via immunoSEQ multiplex PCR; TCRdb's table is partial and in-frame only. Of about 15,000 clones in the sample, approximately 53% were seen once. The source material was tumor tissue, sampled from a patient whose treatment was nephrectomy without radiotherapy. The receptors stem from a man in his forties or fifties with renal cell carcinoma. Both conserved end residues are part of each CDR3. The D gene is left open where the match is weak. Clone size, where shown, is once, few, many, or a class for clones that have expanded.

d_call	cdr3_length	j_call	clone_size	v_call	cdr3_aa	cdr3_nt
NA	15	TRBJ2-3	NA	TRBV14	CASSQGGPGTDTQYF	TGTGCCAGCAGCCAAGGAGGTCCCGGCACAGATACGCAGTATTTT
NA	11	TRBJ2-7	NA	TRBV10-3	CAISESNEQYF	TGTGCCATCAGTGAAAGTAACGAGCAGTACTTC
NA	14	TRBJ1-5	few	TRBV2	CASSEGQLHQPQHF	TGTGCCAGCAGTGAAGGGCAGCTTCATCAGCCCCAGCATTTT
TRBD1	15	TRBJ1-6	many	TRBV6-5	CASSWDRVGNSPLHF	TGTGCCAGCAGTTGGGACAGGGTTGGTAATTCACCCCTCCACTTT
TRBD1	13	TRBJ1-5	once	TRBV4-3	CASSPGQRQPQHF	TGCGCCAGCAGCCCGGGACAGCGTCAGCCCCAGCATTTT
NA	14	TRBJ2-1	few	TRBV6-5	CASSYSGSYNEQFF	TGTGCCAGCAGTTACTCGGGGAGCTACAATGAGCAGTTCTTC
NA	16	TRBJ2-5	NA	TRBV5-1	CASSIGGVVWRETQYF	TGCGCCAGCAGCATTGGAGGGGTTGTGTGGCGGGAGACCCAGTACTTC
NA	15	TRBJ2-5	NA	TRBV27	CASSLYIGDQETQYF	TGTGCCAGCAGTTTATACATCGGGGACCAAGAGACCCAGTACTTC
NA	14	TRBJ1-1	few	TRBV7-9	CASSLKDGYVEAFF	TGTGCCAGCAGCTTAAAGGATGGGTACGTTGAAGCTTTCTTT
NA	14	TRBJ1-2	NA	TRBV25-1	CASSESGSNYGYTF	TGTGCCAGCAGTGAATCCGGGTCTAACTATGGCTACACCTTC
NA	15	TRBJ1-3	NA	TRBV11-2	CASSLEVASGNTIYF	TGTGCCAGCAGCTTAGAAGTTGCCTCTGGAAACACCATATATTTT
TRBD1	14	TRBJ1-6	NA	TRBV5-1	CASSLTGGDSPLHF	TGCGCCAGCAGCTTAACAGGGGGGGATTCACCCCTCCACTTT
TRBD1	16	TRBJ1-2	few	TRBV15	CATMRTGPLGNYGYTF	TGTGCCACCATGAGGACAGGGCCTCTGGGTAACTATGGCTACACCTTC
TRBD1	14	TRBJ1-2	NA	TRBV5-4	CASSLVTGGESYTF	TGTGCCAGCAGCTTGGTCACAGGGGGCGAGAGCTACACCTTC
TRBD2	17	TRBJ2-5	NA	TRBV7-2	CASSQRSASGGTRTQYF	TGTGCCAGCAGCCAACGCTCCGCTAGCGGGGGGACTAGGACCCAGTACTTC
TRBD1	15	TRBJ1-4	NA	TRBV15	CATSRGGQAYEKLFF	TGTGCCACCAGCAGAGGGGGACAGGCTTATGAAAAACTGTTTTTT
NA	15	TRBJ1-2	NA	TRBV19	CASSTGPGFNYGYTF	TGTGCCAGTAGTACAGGTCCGGGCTTCAACTATGGCTACACCTTC
NA	14	TRBJ1-5	few	TRBV11-2	CASSLGDGNQPQHF	TGTGCCAGCAGCTTAGGGGACGGCAATCAGCCCCAGCATTTT
NA	15	TRBJ1-3	NA	TRBV27	CASSLSVGNENTIYF	TGTGCCAGCAGTTTATCAGTGGGGAACGAAAACACCATATATTTT
NA	12	TRBJ2-5	NA	TRBV29-1	CSVELDGETQYF	TGCAGCGTTGAGTTGGACGGGGAGACCCAGTACTTC
NA	14	TRBJ2-3	NA	TRBV27	CASSFTASTDTQYF	TGTGCCAGCAGTTTTACGGCCAGCACAGATACGCAGTATTTT
TRBD1	13	TRBJ2-5	NA	TRBV5-1	CASRSGTEETQYF	TGCGCCAGCAGATCCGGGACAGAAGAGACCCAGTACTTC
TRBD1	13	TRBJ2-1	NA	TRBV29-1	CSVEDRGLYEQFF	TGCAGCGTTGAAGACAGGGGGCTTTATGAGCAGTTCTTC
NA	13	TRBJ2-7	NA	TRBV6-5	CASTSTDYYEQYF	TGTGCCAGCACCTCGACAGATTACTACGAGCAGTACTTC
NA	12	TRBJ2-1	once	TRBV6-1	CASSEAWDEQFF	TGTGCCAGCAGTGAAGCGTGGGATGAGCAGTTCTTC
TRBD2	15	TRBJ2-1	NA	TRBV13	CASSLGTSDYNEQFF	TGTGCCAGCAGCTTGGGGACTAGTGACTACAATGAGCAGTTCTTC
NA	15	TRBJ2-3	NA	TRBV4-1	CASSQLRRGQDTQYF	TGCGCCAGCAGCCAACTTCGGCGGGGCCAGGATACGCAGTATTTT
TRBD1	13	TRBJ2-5	few	TRBV7-3	CASSAQGEETQYF	TGTGCCAGCAGCGCACAGGGGGAGGAGACCCAGTACTTC
NA	14	TRBJ2-1	NA	TRBV30	CAWSVGTSYNEQFF	TGTGCCTGGAGTGTCGGGACTTCCTACAATGAGCAGTTCTTC